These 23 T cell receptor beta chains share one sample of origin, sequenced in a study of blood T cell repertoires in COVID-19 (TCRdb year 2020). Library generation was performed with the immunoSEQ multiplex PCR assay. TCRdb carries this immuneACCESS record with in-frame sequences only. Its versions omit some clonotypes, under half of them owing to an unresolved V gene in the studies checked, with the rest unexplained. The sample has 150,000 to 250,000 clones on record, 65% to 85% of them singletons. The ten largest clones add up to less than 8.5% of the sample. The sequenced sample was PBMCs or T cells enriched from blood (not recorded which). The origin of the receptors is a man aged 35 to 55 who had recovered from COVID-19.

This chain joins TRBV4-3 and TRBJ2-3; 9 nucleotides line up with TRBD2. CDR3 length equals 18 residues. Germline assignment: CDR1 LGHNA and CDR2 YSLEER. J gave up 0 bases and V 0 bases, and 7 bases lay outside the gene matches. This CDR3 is CASSQDVLAGSSTDTQYF. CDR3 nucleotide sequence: TGCGCCAGCAGCCAAGATGTCCTAGCGGGGTCTAGCACAGATACGCAGTATTTT.

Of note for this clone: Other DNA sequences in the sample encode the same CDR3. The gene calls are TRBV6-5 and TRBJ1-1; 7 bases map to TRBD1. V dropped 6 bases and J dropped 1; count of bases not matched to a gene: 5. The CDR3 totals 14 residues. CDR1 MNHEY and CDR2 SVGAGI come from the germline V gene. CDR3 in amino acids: CASRAGTANTEAFF. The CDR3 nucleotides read TGTGCCAGCAGAGCCGGGACAGCGAACACTGAAGCTTTCTTT.

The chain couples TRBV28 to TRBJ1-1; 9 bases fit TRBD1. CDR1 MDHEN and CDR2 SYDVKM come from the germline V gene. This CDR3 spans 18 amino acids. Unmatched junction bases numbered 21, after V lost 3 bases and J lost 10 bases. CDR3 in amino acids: CASSFVSLGQGYPYGAFF. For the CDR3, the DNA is TGTGCCAGCAGTTTCGTAAGTCTGGGACAGGGATACCCGTACGGAGCTTTCTTT.

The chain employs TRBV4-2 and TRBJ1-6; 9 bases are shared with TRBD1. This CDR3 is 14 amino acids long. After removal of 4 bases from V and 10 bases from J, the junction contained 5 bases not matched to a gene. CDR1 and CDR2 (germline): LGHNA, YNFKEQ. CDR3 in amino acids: CASSRRTGESPLHF. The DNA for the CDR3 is TGTGCCAGCAGCCGACGGACAGGGGAGTCACCCCTCCACTTT.

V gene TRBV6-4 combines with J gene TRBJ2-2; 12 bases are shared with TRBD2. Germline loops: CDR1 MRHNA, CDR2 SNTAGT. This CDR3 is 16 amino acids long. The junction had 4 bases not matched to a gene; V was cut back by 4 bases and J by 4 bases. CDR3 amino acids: CASSASSGGGTGELFF. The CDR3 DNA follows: TGTGCCAGCAGTGCCTCTAGCGGGGGGGGCACCGGGGAGCTGTTTTTT.

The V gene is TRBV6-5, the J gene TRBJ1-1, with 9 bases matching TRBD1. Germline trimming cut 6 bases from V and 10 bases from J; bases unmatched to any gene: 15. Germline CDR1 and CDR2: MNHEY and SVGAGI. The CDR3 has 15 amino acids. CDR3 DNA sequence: TGTGCCAGCAGCAAACCCGGGACAGGGATATCCGTAGCTTTCTTT. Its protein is CASSKPGTGISVAFF.

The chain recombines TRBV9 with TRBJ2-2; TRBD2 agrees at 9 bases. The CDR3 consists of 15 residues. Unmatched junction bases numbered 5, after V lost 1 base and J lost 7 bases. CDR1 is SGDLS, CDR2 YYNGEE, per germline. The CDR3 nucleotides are TGTGCCAGCAGCGTATCGACTAGCGGAGGCGGGGAGCTGTTTTTT. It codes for CASSVSTSGGGELFF.

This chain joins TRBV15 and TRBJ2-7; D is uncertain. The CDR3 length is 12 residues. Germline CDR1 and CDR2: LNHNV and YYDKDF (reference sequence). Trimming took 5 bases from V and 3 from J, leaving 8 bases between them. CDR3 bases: TGTGCCACCAGCTCCTCGGGCTACGAGCAGTACTTC. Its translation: CATSSSGYEQYF.

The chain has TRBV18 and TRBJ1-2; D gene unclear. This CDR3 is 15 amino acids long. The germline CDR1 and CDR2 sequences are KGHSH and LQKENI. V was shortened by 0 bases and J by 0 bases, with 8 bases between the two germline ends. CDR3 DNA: TGTGCCAGCTCACCACCCCCCAGGACTAACTATGGCTACACCTTC. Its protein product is CASSPPPRTNYGYTF.

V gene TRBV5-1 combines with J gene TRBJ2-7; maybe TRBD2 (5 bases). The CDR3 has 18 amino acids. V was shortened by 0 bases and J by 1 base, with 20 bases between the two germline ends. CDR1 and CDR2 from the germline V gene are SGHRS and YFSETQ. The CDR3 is CASSLGTYQRGRSYEQYF. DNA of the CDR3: TGCGCCAGCAGCTTGGGAACGTATCAGCGAGGGAGATCCTACGAGCAGTACTTC.

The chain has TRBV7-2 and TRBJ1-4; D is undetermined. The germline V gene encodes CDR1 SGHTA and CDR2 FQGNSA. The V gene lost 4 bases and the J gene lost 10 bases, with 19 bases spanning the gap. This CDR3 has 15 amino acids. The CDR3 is CASSSGGTPVGKLFF. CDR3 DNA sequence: TGTGCCAGCAGCTCTGGCGGAACCCCGGTCGGAAAACTGTTTTTT.

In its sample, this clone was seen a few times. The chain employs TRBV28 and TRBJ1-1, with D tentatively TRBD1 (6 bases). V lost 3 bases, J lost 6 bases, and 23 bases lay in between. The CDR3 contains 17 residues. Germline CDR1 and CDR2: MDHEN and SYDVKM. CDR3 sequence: CASSFSGVLQGIPEAFF. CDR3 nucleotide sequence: TGTGCCAGCAGTTTTAGTGGGGTGCTACAGGGTATCCCTGAAGCTTTCTTT.

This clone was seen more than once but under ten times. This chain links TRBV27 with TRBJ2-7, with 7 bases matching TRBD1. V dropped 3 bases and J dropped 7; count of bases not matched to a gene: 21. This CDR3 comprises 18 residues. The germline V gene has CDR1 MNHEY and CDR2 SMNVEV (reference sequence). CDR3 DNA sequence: TGTGCCAGCAGTTTTGATCGGAGGAAGCCAGGGGGATTGTGTGAGCAGTACTTC. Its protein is CASSFDRRKPGGLCEQYF.

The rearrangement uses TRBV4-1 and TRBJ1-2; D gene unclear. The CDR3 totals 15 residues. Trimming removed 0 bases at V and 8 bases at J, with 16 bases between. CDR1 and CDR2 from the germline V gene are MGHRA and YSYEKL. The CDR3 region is CASSQEPGVLVGYTF. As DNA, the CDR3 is TGCGCCAGCAGCCAAGAGCCCGGAGTGCTAGTAGGCTACACCTTC.

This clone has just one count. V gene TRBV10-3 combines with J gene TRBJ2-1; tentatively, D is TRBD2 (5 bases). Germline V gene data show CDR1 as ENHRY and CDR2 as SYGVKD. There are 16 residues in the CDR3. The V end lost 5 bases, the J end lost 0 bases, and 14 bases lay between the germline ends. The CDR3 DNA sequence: TGTGCCATCAGTCTTAATAGCGCTTACTCCTACAATGAGCAGTTCTTC. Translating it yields CAISLNSAYSYNEQFF.

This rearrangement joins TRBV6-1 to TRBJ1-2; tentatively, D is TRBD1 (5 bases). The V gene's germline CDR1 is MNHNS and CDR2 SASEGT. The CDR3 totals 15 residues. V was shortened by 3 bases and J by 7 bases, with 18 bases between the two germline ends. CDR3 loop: CASSDPGIPQSGYTF. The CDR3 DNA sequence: TGTGCCAGCAGTGACCCAGGGATTCCACAAAGTGGCTACACCTTC.

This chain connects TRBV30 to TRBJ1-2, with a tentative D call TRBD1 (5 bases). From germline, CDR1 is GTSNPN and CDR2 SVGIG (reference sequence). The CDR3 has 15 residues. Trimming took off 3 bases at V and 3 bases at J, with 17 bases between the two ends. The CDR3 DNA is TGTGCCTGGAGCGAAACCTTTGGGGCAGACTATGGCTACACCTTC. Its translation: CAWSETFGADYGYTF.

The DNA of the CDR3 is TGTGCCAGTAGCCGACAGGGGGTCGGCTACGAGCAGTACTTC. This gives the protein CASSRQGVGYEQYF. The V call is TRBV19, the J call TRBJ2-7; 9 nucleotides match TRBD1. The germline V gene has CDR1 LNHDA and CDR2 SQIVND (reference sequence). J was trimmed by 3 bases and V by 6 bases; bases with no gene match: 6. This CDR3 spans 14 amino acids.

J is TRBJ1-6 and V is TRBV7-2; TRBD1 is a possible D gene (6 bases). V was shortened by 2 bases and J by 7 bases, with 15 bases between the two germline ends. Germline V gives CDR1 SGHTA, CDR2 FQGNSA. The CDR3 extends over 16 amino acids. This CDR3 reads CASSLRSGDMNSPLHF. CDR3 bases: TGTGCCAGCAGCTTAAGGTCAGGGGATATGAATTCACCCCTCCACTTT. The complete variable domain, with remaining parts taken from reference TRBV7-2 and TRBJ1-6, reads GAGVSQSPSNKVTEKGKDVELRCDPISGHTALYWYRQSLGQGLEFLIYFQGNSAPDKSGLPSDRFSAERTGGSVSTLTIQRTQQEDSAVYLCASSLRSGDMNSPLHFGNGTRLTVT.

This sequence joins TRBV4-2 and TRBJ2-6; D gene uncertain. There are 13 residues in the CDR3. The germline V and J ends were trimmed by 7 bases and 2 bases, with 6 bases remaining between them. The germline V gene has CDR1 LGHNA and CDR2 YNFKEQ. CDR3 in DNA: TGTGCCAGCATGGCAACTGGGGCCAACGTCCTGACTTTC. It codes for CASMATGANVLTF.

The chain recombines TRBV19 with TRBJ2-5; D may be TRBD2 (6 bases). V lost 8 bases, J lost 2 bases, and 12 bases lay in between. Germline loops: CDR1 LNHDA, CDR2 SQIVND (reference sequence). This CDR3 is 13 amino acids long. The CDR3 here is CASGSGLQETQYF. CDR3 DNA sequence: TGTGCCAGTGGCAGCGGACTACAAGAGACCCAGTACTTC.

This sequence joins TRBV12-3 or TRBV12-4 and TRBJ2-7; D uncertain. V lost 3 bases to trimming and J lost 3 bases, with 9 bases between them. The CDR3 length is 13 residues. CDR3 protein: CASSLSQVYEQYF. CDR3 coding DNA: TGTGCCAGCAGTTTGTCGCAGGTCTACGAGCAGTACTTC.

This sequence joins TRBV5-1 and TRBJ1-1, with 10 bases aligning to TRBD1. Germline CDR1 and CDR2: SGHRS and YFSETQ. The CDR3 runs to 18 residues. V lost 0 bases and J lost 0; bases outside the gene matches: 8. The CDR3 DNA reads TGCGCCAGCAGCTTGGCCTGGGGACAGGGGAAAATGAACACTGAAGCTTTCTTT. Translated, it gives CASSLAWGQGKMNTEAFF.